The TCR beta chain described here comes from a study of identical twins. Findings of the study overall: The study drew conclusions from cross-sectional statistical analysis, not from following the same donors. Zero-insertion analyses were open to partial confounding by invariant MAIT and iNKT cells.

This clonotype was seen a handful of times. Its specificity is not known. All donors were healthy, and all were Caucasian. A universal primer site came from template switching; cDNA carried unique molecular identifiers. TCRdb independently ran MiXCR on the 5' RACE reads; one entry per CDR3 protein. The data contain about 240,000 distinct CDR3 sequences, 10% of them seen just once; the ten biggest clones take up 9% to 10%. The sequence was collected from a man aged 45-65 years in good health. The sequencing input was memory T cells sorted from blood.

The CDR3 protein is CASSRRSGTGGDTQYF. The CDR3 nucleotides are TGTGCCAGCAGCCGAAGATCCGGGACAGGGGGCGATACGCAGTATTTT. The genes are TRBV9 and TRBJ2-3; TRBD1 matches at 12 bases. The V segment lost 4 bases and the J segment 6 bases; nucleotides outside the gene matches: 9. The V gene's germline CDR1 is SGDLS and CDR2 YYNGEE. CDR3 size: 16 residues.